This T cell receptor (beta chain) was observed in a study of blood T cell repertoires in COVID-19. Study context: Researchers got acute and convalescent COVID-19 samples from the United States, Italy and Spain. T cells, B-cell-depleted T cells, or PBMCs provided the cDNA or gDNA that served as material.

In the source study's methods: Amplification of reference gene primers provided the estimated nucleated cell counts. Method: immunoSEQ multiplex PCR; TCRdb's copy keeps in-frame clones and lacks some. V and J calls and clone size come straight from that table; D and trimming were deduced from the DNA. The table includes about 250,000 clones, around four fifths detected once. Trimming took off 8 bases at V and 5 bases at J, with 16 bases between the two ends. Looked up from germline, CDR1 is LGHDT and CDR2 is YNNKEL (reference sequence). The CDR3 length is 15 residues. V is TRBV3-1 (or the pseudogene TRBV3-2) and J is TRBJ1-6; a weak D match, TRBD1 (5 bases). What was sequenced was peripheral blood. The clonotype originates from a man in his forties with active or convalescent COVID-19. The CDR3 nucleotides are TGTGCCAGCCACTCACTCGGACATCATAATTCACCCCTCCACTTT. Translating gives CASHSLGHHNSPLHF.